The present TCR beta chain was sequenced within a study of T cell changes during pregnancy in multiple sclerosis. The protocol was immunoSEQ multiplex PCR, while the TCRdb copy is restricted to in-frame clones and leaves out a portion. The table has fewer than 100,000 clones, about 91% seen once. The sequence was collected from a female donor with multiple sclerosis, enrolled in a pregnancy study. Sequenced material: peripheral blood, taken before pregnancy.

This CDR3 reads CASSVHREQFF. The CDR3 region has the DNA TGTGCCAGCAGCGTACACAGGGAGCAGTTCTTC. The rearrangement links TRBV9 to TRBJ2-1, with a possible D match to TRBD1 (5 bases). Trimming pared 1 base from V and 10 bases from J, leaving 6 bases between. This CDR3 contains 11 residues. Germline assignment: CDR1 SGDLS and CDR2 YYNGEE. The entire variable domain, with the rest obtained from reference TRBV9 and TRBJ2-1, is as follows: DSGVTQTPKHLITATGQRVTLRCSPRSGDLSVYWYQQSLDQGLQFLIQYYNGEERAKGNILERFSAQQFPDLHSELNLSSLELGDSALYFCASSVHREQFFGPGTRLTVL.